Below, 25 T cell receptor beta chains from the same sample are listed, as sequenced in a study of response to subunit inactivated influenza vaccine. One entry per CDR3 protein, called by TCRdb with MiXCR from the RT-PCR reads. Here the sample spans roughly 620,000 distinct CDR3 sequences, about 10% being singletons. These same data were also listed under a study on T cells expressing NK-cell markers. That paper adds: What made the TCR beta cDNA was 5'RACE template switching with UMIs.

The starting material was PBMCs from blood, obtained on the day of vaccination. Receptors were obtained from a man aged 45-65 years who received an inactivated influenza vaccine.

The chain couples TRBV20-1 to TRBJ2-7; 8 positions agree with TRBD1. Germline V gene data show CDR1 as DFQATT and CDR2 as SNEGSKA (reference sequence). V shed 6 bases and J 3 bases; nucleotides not matched to a gene: 13. This CDR3 comprises 15 residues. The CDR3 here is CSAIPDRASSYEQYF. The CDR3 DNA follows: TGCAGTGCCATACCGGACAGGGCAAGTAGCTACGAGCAGTACTTC.

The chain carries TRBV6-1 and TRBJ2-6; D unresolved. Germline V lookup: CDR1 MNHNS, CDR2 SASEGT. V gave up 6 bases and J gave up 3 bases, with 15 bases separating them. The CDR3 totals 16 residues. DNA for the CDR3: TGTGCCAGCAGCCCCCTACTAACTTATGGGGCCAACGTCCTGACTTTC. Its translation: CASSPLLTYGANVLTF.

The gene calls are TRBV29-1 and TRBJ2-1; 7 bases are shared with TRBD1. Germline V lookup: CDR1 SQVTM, CDR2 ANQGSEA. CDR3 length equals 11 residues. The J segment lost 3 bases and the V segment lost 7 bases, leaving 0 bases of the junction unmatched. CDR3 nucleotide sequence: TGCAGCGGACAGGGCTACAATGAGCAGTTCTTC. The encoded protein is CSGQGYNEQFF.

This clonotype was counted many times. This sequence joins TRBV5-1 and TRBJ2-3; D may be TRBD2 (5 bases). Trimming cost V 0 bases and J 0 bases, with 11 bases left between them. Germline values: CDR1 SGHRS, CDR2 YFSETQ. The CDR3 length is 16 residues. The CDR3 sequence: CASSLGSGPSTDTQYF. The CDR3 bases are TGCGCCAGCAGCTTGGGCAGCGGTCCTAGCACAGATACGCAGTATTTT.

The chain links TRBV9 to TRBJ2-1, with D maybe TRBD2 (6 bases). This CDR3 is 15 amino acids long. V lost 4 bases and J 5 bases, leaving 16 bases between the germline ends. In germline, CDR1 is SGDLS, CDR2 YYNGEE. CDR3 sequence: CASSPLLSGDNEQFF. The CDR3 nucleotides read TGTGCCAGCAGCCCCCTACTATCGGGGGACAATGAGCAGTTCTTC. Based on the CDR3 plus reference TRBV9 and TRBJ2-1, the full variable domain is DSGVTQTPKHLITATGQRVTLRCSPRSGDLSVYWYQQSLDQGLQFLIQYYNGEERAKGNILERFSAQQFPDLHSELNLSSLELGDSALYFCASSPLLSGDNEQFFGPGTRLTVL.

The table lists this clonotype with a count of one. A read error may be the cause here, since a much bigger clone is one base away. The rearrangement uses TRBV6-1 and TRBJ2-3, with 9 bases matching TRBD1. This CDR3 region has 14 residues. Per the germline V gene, CDR1 is MNHNS and CDR2 is SASEGT. This CDR3 is CASSVGQGTGTQYF. For the CDR3, the DNA is TGTGCCAGCAGTGTGGGACAGGGCACAGGTACGCAGTATTTT.

The chain carries TRBV28 and TRBJ2-7; D might be TRBD1 or TRBD2, each matching 6 bases. Germline V gene sequence: CDR1 MDHEN, CDR2 SYDVKM. V shed 6 bases and J shed 5 bases, with 23 bases lying between them. The CDR3 is made up of 16 amino acids. Here the CDR3 reads CASRLQGAGPLDEQYF. The CDR3 DNA is TGTGCCAGCAGGTTACAGGGCGCGGGACCTCTCGACGAGCAGTACTTC.

The rearrangement uses TRBV15 and TRBJ2-6; possible D gene TRBD1, 6 bases. The germline V and J ends were trimmed by 0 bases and 0 bases, with 15 bases remaining between them. The CDR3 runs 19 residues. Germline V gives CDR1 LNHNV, CDR2 YYDKDF (reference sequence). The CDR3, as DNA: TGTGCCACCAGCAGAGATACATACAGGGAGACCTCTGGGGCCAACGTCCTGACTTTC. Encoded protein: CATSRDTYRETSGANVLTF. Looking up the rest from reference TRBV15 and TRBJ2-6 gives the full variable domain: DAMVIQNPRYQVTQFGKPVTLSCSQTLNHNVMYWYQQKSSQAPKLLFHYYDKDFNNEADTPDNFQSRRPNTSFCFLDIRSPGLGDTAMYLCATSRDTYRETSGANVLTFGAGSRLTVL.

This clonotype was recorded a few times. The V and J genes are TRBV7-9 and TRBJ2-7, with D perhaps being TRBD1 or TRBD2 (5 bases each). The CDR3 is 15 amino acids. Per germline, CDR1 SEHNR and CDR2 FQNEAQ (reference sequence). V gave up 4 bases and J gave up 1 base, with 14 bases separating them. CDR3 sequence: CASSYGGEGSYEQYF. CDR3 bases: TGTGCCAGCAGCTACGGAGGTGAGGGGTCCTACGAGCAGTACTTC.

Many counts were recorded for this clonotype. The chain joins TRBV6-2 or TRBV6-3 to TRBJ1-6; weak D call: TRBD1 (5 bases). Deletions cut 6 bases from V and 9 bases from J, with 9 bases between. The CDR3 has 12 residues. Germline loops: CDR1 MNHEY, CDR2 SVGEGT. The CDR3 DNA is TGTGCCAGCAGCGTCAGGGTTTCACCCCTCCACTTT. Translating it yields CASSVRVSPLHF.

This clonotype appeared a few times. This CDR3 is CASRKDRNYGYTF. CDR3 DNA sequence: TGTGCCAGCAGAAAGGACAGGAACTATGGCTACACCTTC. The V gene is TRBV6-6, the J gene TRBJ1-2; 7 bases line up with TRBD1. J lost 2 bases, V lost 6 bases, and 3 bases had no gene match. The CDR3 is made up of 13 amino acids. CDR1 MNHNY and CDR2 SVGAGI come from the germline V gene (reference sequence).

A few counts support this clonotype. This chain joins TRBV10-3 and TRBJ2-2; 7 nucleotides align to TRBD2. The CDR3 covers 17 residues. Losses at the gene ends were 2 bases for V and 4 bases for J; bases not matched to a gene: 10. Germline CDR1 ENHRY, CDR2 SYGVKD. CDR3 sequence reads: CAISEASGPLVTGELFF. The CDR3 bases are TGTGCCATCAGTGAGGCTAGCGGCCCCTTGGTCACCGGGGAGCTGTTTTTT.

The chain is built from TRBV5-1 and TRBJ2-3, with unresolved D. Germline-derived CDR1 and CDR2 are SGHRS and YFSETQ. V gave up 0 bases and J gave up 6 bases, with 8 bases separating them. CDR3 length equals 13 residues. CDR3 coding DNA: TGCGCCAGCAGCTTGGTCCAGCCTGATACGCAGTATTTT. This translates into CASSLVQPDTQYF.

In its sample, this clonotype was seen a few times. The chain has TRBV18 and TRBJ1-5; D uncertain. In germline, CDR1 is KGHSH, CDR2 LQKENI. V was trimmed by 2 bases and J by 4 bases, leaving 6 bases between them. The CDR3 is made up of 13 amino acids. The CDR3 sequence is CASSPAVNQPQHF. The DNA for the CDR3 is TGTGCCAGCTCACCAGCGGTTAATCAGCCCCAGCATTTT. The full variable domain, in which reference TRBV18 and TRBJ1-5 provide the parts outside the CDR3, is NAGVMQNPRHLVRRRGQEARLRCSPMKGHSHVYWYRQLPEEGLKFMVYLQKENIIDESGMPKERFSAEFPKEGPSILRIQQVVRGDSAAYFCASSPAVNQPQHFGDGTRLSIL.

This clonotype was seen more than once but under ten times. The chain couples TRBV7-9 to TRBJ2-5; 9 bases are shared with TRBD2. V lost 2 bases and J lost 4; bases outside the gene matches: 11. Germline assignment: CDR1 SEHNR and CDR2 FQNEAQ (reference sequence). This CDR3 contains 17 residues. The CDR3 nucleotides are TGTGCCAGCAGCTTACGACCTGCGGCGGGGGGGCGAGAGACCCAGTACTTC. This translates into CASSLRPAAGGRETQYF.

J is TRBJ2-1 and V is TRBV5-6; 7 bases are a match to TRBD1. The ends lost 4 bases at V and 1 base at J; junction bases unmatched: 5. The CDR3 runs to 15 residues. CDR1 is SGHDT, CDR2 YYEEEE, per germline. The CDR3 DNA is TGTGCCAGCAGCGTGGGACAGTGGTCCTACAATGAGCAGTTCTTC. Protein sequence: CASSVGQWSYNEQFF.

In this sample, this clonotype turned up a few times. The chain links TRBV20-1 to TRBJ2-5, with 11 bases lining up with TRBD2. CDR1 is DFQATT and CDR2 is SNEGSKA in the germline V gene (reference sequence). CDR3 length: 14 amino acids. V gave up 3 bases and J gave up 4 bases; unmatched junction bases: 4. CDR3 sequence: CSARVSGGGETQYF. The CDR3 DNA reads TGCAGTGCTAGGGTTAGCGGGGGGGGAGAGACCCAGTACTTC.

The chain is built from TRBV23-1 and TRBJ2-7; weak D call: TRBD2 (6 bases). TRBV23-1 is given ORF status, its function remaining uncertain. V lost 3 bases to trimming and J lost 0 bases, with 15 bases between them. This CDR3 region has 16 residues. The CDR3 DNA sequence: TGCGCCAGCAGTCATATTGCGCGGGGAAGCTCCTACGAGCAGTACTTC. Translation gives CASSHIARGSSYEQYF.

The chain combines TRBV7-2 with TRBJ2-5; D is perhaps TRBD2 (5 bases). CDR1 is SGHTA and CDR2 is FQGNSA in the germline V gene. Trimming stripped 0 bases from V and 7 bases from J, with 9 bases between. The CDR3 consists of 13 residues. The CDR3 loop is CASSLAPAGTQYF. The CDR3 coding sequence is TGTGCCAGCAGCTTAGCCCCCGCGGGGACCCAGTACTTC.

The chain employs TRBV7-9 and TRBJ2-1; 11 bases are shared with TRBD2. Germline CDR1 is SEHNR and CDR2 is FQNEAQ (reference sequence). V trimming: 2 bases; J trimming: 5 bases; junction bases outside the gene matches: 8. This CDR3 has 17 amino acids. The CDR3 sequence is CASSLTGLAAINNEQFF. The CDR3 nucleotides are TGTGCCAGCAGCTTAACGGGACTAGCGGCTATAAACAATGAGCAGTTCTTC.

This clonotype has only a few counts. Germline is not matched at one junction end, which may reflect a read error. The rearrangement joins TRBV2 to TRBJ1-1, with 7 nucleotides matching TRBD1. Germline V lookup: CDR1 SNHLY, CDR2 FYNNEI. CDR3 length equals 11 residues. The CDR3 nucleotides are TGTGCCAGCAGTGATCAGGGGGACACGACCTTT. Its translation is CASSDQGDTTF.

The chain recombines TRBV7-2 with TRBJ2-1; the match to TRBD1 covers 8 bases. CDR1 is SGHTA, CDR2 FQGNSA, per germline. The CDR3 sequence is 16 residues long. The V segment lost 5 bases and the J segment 9 bases; nucleotides outside the gene matches: 15. Here the CDR3 reads CASSPQSTGGKGEQFF. CDR3 bases: TGTGCCAGCAGCCCCCAGTCAACAGGGGGTAAGGGTGAGCAGTTCTTC.

This rearrangement joins TRBV11-2 to TRBJ2-5, with 7 bases identical to TRBD2. Germline assignment: CDR1 SGHAT and CDR2 FQNNGV. The trim removed 5 bases at V and 5 bases at J, leaving 11 bases unmatched. This CDR3 comprises 15 residues. CDR3 in amino acids: CASSPGTTLRETQYF. CDR3 sequence (DNA): TGTGCCAGCAGCCCGGGGACTACCCTCAGGGAGACCCAGTACTTC.

This clonotype was picked up a small number of times. This chain joins TRBV12-3 or TRBV12-4 and TRBJ2-2; D might be TRBD1 (6 bases). This CDR3 contains 14 residues. Deletions cut 6 bases from V and 6 bases from J, with 14 bases between. CDR3 residues: CASSLTGLAGELFF. The CDR3 nucleotides are TGTGCCAGCAGCCTGACAGGTCTGGCCGGGGAGCTGTTTTTT.

This chain connects TRBV6-5 to TRBJ2-5; D uncertain. V gave up 8 bases and J gave up 5 bases, with 21 bases separating them. The CDR3 consists of 15 residues. Germline lookup yields CDR1 MNHEY and CDR2 SVGAGI. CDR3 region: CASGYDTAWSETQYF. The CDR3 coding sequence is TGTGCCAGCGGATACGACACGGCCTGGAGTGAGACCCAGTACTTC.